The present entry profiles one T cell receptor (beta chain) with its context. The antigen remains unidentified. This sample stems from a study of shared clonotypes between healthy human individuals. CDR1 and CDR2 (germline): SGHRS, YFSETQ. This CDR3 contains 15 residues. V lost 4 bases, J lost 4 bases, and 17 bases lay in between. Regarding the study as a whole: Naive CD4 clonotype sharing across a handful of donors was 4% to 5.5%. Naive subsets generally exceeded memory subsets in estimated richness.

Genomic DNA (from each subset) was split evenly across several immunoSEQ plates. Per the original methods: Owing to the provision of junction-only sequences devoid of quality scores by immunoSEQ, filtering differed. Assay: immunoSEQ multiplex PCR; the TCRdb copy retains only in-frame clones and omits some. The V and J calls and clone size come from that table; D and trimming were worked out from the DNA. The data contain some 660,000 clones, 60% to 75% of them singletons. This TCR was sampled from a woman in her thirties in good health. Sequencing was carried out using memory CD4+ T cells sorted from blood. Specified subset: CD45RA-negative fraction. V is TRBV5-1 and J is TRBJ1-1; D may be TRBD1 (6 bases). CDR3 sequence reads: CASSKNQEGGTEAFF. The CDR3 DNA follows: TGCGCCAGCAGCAAAAATCAGGAAGGGGGCACTGAAGCTTTCTTT.